Listed below are T cell receptor beta chains from one sample, sequenced in a study of control samples from healthy donors and cancer patients. Produced via immunoSEQ multiplex PCR; TCRdb's table is partial and in-frame only. This table has about 54,000 clones, 95% to 96% appearing once. Specimen: blood. The receptors come from a woman aged 25 to 39 in good health. Each CDR3 is given with its conserved first and last residue. D genes are given only for firm matches. The size of a clone is reported for some rows only, either as once, few or many, or as a class for expanded clones.

v_gene: TRBV5-1
abundance: .
j_gene: TRBJ2-3
d_gene: TRBD2
CDR3aa: CASSVTSGSLGDTQYF
CDR3nt: TGCGCCAGCAGCGTGACTAGCGGGAGTCTGGGAGATACGCAGTATTTT

v_gene: TRBV19
abundance: .
j_gene: TRBJ1-1
d_gene: .
CDR3aa: CASSSRSLRNTEAFF
CDR3nt: TGTGCCAGTAGTTCCCGGTCACTTAGGAACACTGAAGCTTTCTTT

v_gene: TRBV7-9
abundance: .
j_gene: TRBJ1-1
d_gene: .
CDR3aa: CASSRPSPGGTEAFF
CDR3nt: TGTGCCAGCAGCCGACCCTCCCCCGGTGGAACTGAAGCTTTCTTT

v_gene: TRBV9
abundance: .
j_gene: TRBJ1-4
d_gene: TRBD1
CDR3aa: CASSITGGRGEKLFF
CDR3nt: TGTGCCAGCAGCATTACAGGGGGCCGGGGCGAAAAACTGTTTTTT

v_gene: TRBV27
abundance: few
j_gene: TRBJ2-7
d_gene: TRBD2
CDR3aa: CASSLTSGSYEQYF
CDR3nt: TGTGCCAGCAGTTTGACTAGCGGCTCCTACGAGCAGTACTTC

v_gene: TRBV19
abundance: .
j_gene: TRBJ1-1
d_gene: .
CDR3aa: CASSSQRGTEAFF
CDR3nt: TGTGCCAGTAGTAGCCAGCGAGGCACTGAAGCTTTCTTT

v_gene: TRBV3-1/TRBV3-2
abundance: .
j_gene: TRBJ2-1
d_gene: .
CDR3aa: CASSQVATVKEQFF
CDR3nt: TGTGCCAGCAGCCAAGTCGCTACGGTAAAGGAGCAGTTCTTC

v_gene: TRBV18
abundance: .
j_gene: TRBJ1-6
d_gene: TRBD1
CDR3aa: CASSLTRGQEGPLHF
CDR3nt: TGTGCCAGCTCCCTCACGCGCGGACAGGAAGGACCCCTCCACTTT

v_gene: TRBV6-5
abundance: .
j_gene: TRBJ1-2
d_gene: .
CDR3aa: CASRPSQSNGYTF
CDR3nt: TGTGCCAGCAGACCCTCCCAGAGCAATGGCTACACCTTC

v_gene: TRBV2
abundance: .
j_gene: TRBJ1-4
d_gene: .
CDR3aa: CASSPDATNEKLFF
CDR3nt: TGTGCCAGCAGTCCCGATGCAACTAATGAAAAACTGTTTTTT

v_gene: TRBV7-9
abundance: .
j_gene: TRBJ2-5
d_gene: TRBD2
CDR3aa: CASSPNGLAEIQETQYF
CDR3nt: TGTGCCAGCAGCCCAAACGGACTAGCGGAAATCCAAGAGACCCAGTACTTC

v_gene: TRBV2
abundance: .
j_gene: TRBJ2-7
d_gene: TRBD2
CDR3aa: CASSERRESYEQYF
CDR3nt: TGTGCCAGCAGTGAGCGGCGGGAGAGCTACGAGCAGTACTTC

v_gene: TRBV5-4
abundance: .
j_gene: TRBJ2-7
d_gene: TRBD2
CDR3aa: CASSPGLAGSYEQYF
CDR3nt: TGTGCCAGCAGCCCCGGACTAGCTGGCTCCTACGAGCAGTACTTC

v_gene: TRBV30
abundance: .
j_gene: TRBJ2-1
d_gene: .
CDR3aa: CAWSGSGEVNEQFF
CDR3nt: TGTGCCTGGAGTGGTTCGGGGGAGGTGAATGAGCAGTTCTTC

v_gene: TRBV2
abundance: .
j_gene: TRBJ2-1
d_gene: .
CDR3aa: CASMRTAASNEQFF
CDR3nt: TGTGCCAGCATGCGGACCGCCGCTTCCAATGAGCAGTTCTTC